The 18 T cell receptor beta chains given below trace back to one sample, sequenced in a study of blood T cell repertoires in COVID-19. Some clones are missing from TCRdb's copy, which holds only in-frame ones; the method was immunoSEQ multiplex PCR. Among 75,000 to 100,000 clones, over 75% were seen once, and the ten largest hold 4.5% to 6%. The sequencing input was peripheral blood. The source is a woman older than 75 with acute or convalescent COVID-19.

This rearrangement joins TRBV15 to TRBJ2-1; 10 nucleotides align to TRBD1. In germline, CDR1 is LNHNV, CDR2 YYDKDF (reference sequence). V lost 3 bases and J lost 2; bases outside the gene matches: 1. This CDR3 spans 15 amino acids. The CDR3 region has the DNA TGTGCCACCAGCAGGGACAGGGGGGCCTACAATGAGCAGTTCTTC. Residues: CATSRDRGAYNEQFF. Using reference TRBV15 and TRBJ2-1 for the parts outside the CDR3, the full variable domain is DAMVIQNPRYQVTQFGKPVTLSCSQTLNHNVMYWYQQKSSQAPKLLFHYYDKDFNNEADTPDNFQSRRPNTSFCFLDIRSPGLGDTAMYLCATSRDRGAYNEQFFGPGTRLTVL.

The V gene is TRBV30, the J gene TRBJ2-5; D perhaps matches TRBD1 (5 bases). Trimming shortened V by 0 bases and J by 5 bases, and 16 bases separated the two germline ends. CDR1 is GTSNPN, CDR2 SVGIG, per germline (reference sequence). The CDR3 length is 15 residues. The CDR3 here is CAWSVGANPWETQYF. For the CDR3, the DNA is TGTGCCTGGAGTGTAGGGGCCAACCCATGGGAGACCCAGTACTTC.

V usage is TRBV6-1 and J usage is TRBJ2-5; 7 nucleotides match TRBD2. The trim removed 6 bases at V and 4 bases at J, leaving 8 bases unmatched. Germline V gene data show CDR1 as MNHNS and CDR2 as SASEGT. The CDR3 has 14 residues. CDR3: CASSPSGGGETQYF. Written as DNA, the CDR3 is TGTGCCAGCAGCCCCTCGGGGGGTGGAGAGACCCAGTACTTC.

V and J are TRBV3-1 (or the pseudogene TRBV3-2) and TRBJ2-1; TRBD2 matches 9 bases. With 5 bases clipped from V and 8 bases from J, the junction kept 10 bases outside the gene matches. Germline CDR1 LGHDT, CDR2 YNNKEL (reference sequence). The CDR3 extends over 15 amino acids. The CDR3: CASSFAGGRFHEQFF. In DNA, the CDR3 is TGTGCCAGCAGCTTCGCGGGGGGGCGTTTCCATGAGCAGTTCTTC.

This chain links TRBV4-2 with TRBJ1-2; the D gene is possibly TRBD1 (5 bases). This CDR3 region has 14 residues. V lost 3 bases, J lost 6 bases, and 14 bases lay in between. Germline CDR1 and CDR2: LGHNA and YNFKEQ. The CDR3 sequence: CASSHVGGRDGYTF. The CDR3 region has the DNA TGTGCCAGCAGCCACGTGGGGGGGAGGGATGGCTACACCTTC.

The genes are TRBV5-1 and TRBJ2-1; 9 bases are shared with TRBD1. Germline CDR1 SGHRS, CDR2 YFSETQ. This CDR3 region has 14 residues. The junction had 4 bases not matched to a gene; V was cut back by 0 bases and J by 9 bases. The CDR3 region is CASSLDGTGSEQFF. CDR3 DNA: TGCGCCAGCAGCTTGGATGGGACAGGGTCTGAGCAGTTCTTC.

This sequence joins TRBV30 and TRBJ1-3; weak D call: TRBD1 (5 bases). CDR3 length equals 14 residues. V was clipped by 3 bases and J by 2 bases, with 11 bases between them. Germline CDR1 is GTSNPN and CDR2 is SVGIG (reference sequence). CDR3 in amino acids: CAWSDSITGNTIYF. For the CDR3, the DNA is TGTGCCTGGAGCGACAGTATTACTGGAAACACCATATATTTT.

The rearrangement uses TRBV5-6 and TRBJ2-5; D might be TRBD1 (6 bases). Trimming stripped 5 bases from V and 5 bases from J, with 22 bases between. This CDR3 is built from 16 residues. Germline V gene data show CDR1 as SGHDT and CDR2 as YYEEEE. DNA of the CDR3: TGTGCCAGCAGGCCACTGTATCTGACAGGCGGGGAGACCCAGTACTTC. Amino acid sequence: CASRPLYLTGGETQYF.

The V call is TRBV7-8, the J call TRBJ2-7, with D maybe TRBD2 (6 bases). CDR1 SGHVS and CDR2 FQNEAQ come from the germline V gene. This CDR3 is built from 14 residues. Trimming stripped 2 bases from V and 9 bases from J, with 17 bases between. The CDR3 sequence is CASSLRGRRAGQYF. Here the CDR3 DNA reads TGTGCCAGCAGCTTAAGGGGCCGACGAGCGGGGCAGTACTTC.

This chain's CDR3 is CASNPGGMNTEAFF. CDR3 DNA sequence: TGTGCCAGCAATCCAGGGGGTATGAACACTGAAGCTTTCTTT. The chain carries TRBV6-5 and TRBJ1-1, with 7 nucleotides matching TRBD1. Germline V gene sequence: CDR1 MNHEY, CDR2 SVGAGI. V was pared by 7 bases and J by 0 bases, with 5 bases of the junction left unmatched. The CDR3 sequence is 14 residues long.

Here the CDR3 DNA reads TGTGCCAGCAGGATCACAGGGGCTTTGAACACTGAAGCTTTCTTT. Translated, it gives CASRITGALNTEAFF. The chain joins TRBV27 to TRBJ1-1; 7 bases map to TRBD1. The germline V gene encodes CDR1 MNHEY and CDR2 SMNVEV (reference sequence). The trim removed 6 bases at V and 0 bases at J, leaving 7 bases unmatched. The CDR3 runs to 15 residues.

The chain uses TRBV12-5 and TRBJ2-1; D perhaps matches TRBD1 (5 bases). The length of the CDR3 is 15 residues. With 1 base removed from V and 4 bases from J, the gap between germline ends came to 11 bases. Germline V CDR1 and CDR2: LGHNT, FRNRAP. CDR3 residues: CASGLEAKGYNEQFF. For the CDR3, the DNA is TGTGCTAGTGGTTTGGAGGCGAAGGGGTACAATGAGCAGTTCTTC.

The chain uses TRBV5-1 and TRBJ2-1; D is ambiguous. V was cut by 0 bases and J by 4 bases, with 11 bases left in between. Per germline, CDR1 SGHRS and CDR2 YFSETQ. CDR3 length: 15 amino acids. The CDR3 spells CASSLDEQHYNEQFF. CDR3 DNA sequence: TGCGCCAGCAGCTTGGATGAACAACATTACAATGAGCAGTTCTTC.

The genes are TRBV7-8 and TRBJ1-2; TRBD1 might be the D (6 bases). V dropped 2 bases and J dropped 3 bases, with 16 bases sitting between them. The CDR3 contains 16 residues. The germline CDR1 and CDR2 sequences are SGHVS and FQNEAQ. CDR3: CASSLYSQQGDYGYTF. As DNA, the CDR3 is TGTGCCAGCAGCTTATACTCCCAACAGGGAGACTATGGCTACACCTTC.

The count of this clone is one. The chain combines TRBV20-1 with TRBJ1-5; D unresolved. This CDR3 region has 10 residues. Germline CDR1 reads DFQATT; CDR2 reads SNEGSKA (reference sequence). The V end lost 5 bases, the J end lost 11 bases, and 10 bases lay between the germline ends. This CDR3 reads CSAGRGAQHF. The CDR3 DNA sequence: TGCAGTGCTGGCCGGGGAGCCCAGCATTTT.

The V call is TRBV6-5, the J call TRBJ2-7; D unclear. Trimming removed 6 bases from V and 2 bases from J, with 11 bases in between. This CDR3 is 13 amino acids long. The germline CDR1 and CDR2 sequences are MNHEY and SVGAGI. The chain's CDR3 is CASSQAVTYEQYF. The CDR3 bases are TGTGCCAGCAGCCAGGCAGTTACCTACGAGCAGTACTTC.

This clone appeared once. The J gene is TRBJ2-1, the V gene TRBV19; the match to TRBD2 covers 8 bases. With 4 bases clipped from V and 4 bases from J, the junction kept 6 bases outside the gene matches. This CDR3 is built from 15 residues. Germline V gives CDR1 LNHDA, CDR2 SQIVND (reference sequence). CDR3 amino acids: CASSTTSGAYNEQFF. Here the CDR3 DNA reads TGTGCCAGTAGTACAACTAGCGGCGCTTACAATGAGCAGTTCTTC.

As for this clone: One junction end disagrees with the germline gene, perhaps due to a read error. The CDR3 DNA reads as TGTGCCAGCAGCCTAGCCCAAAGAAACACCATATATTTT. It translates to CASSLAQRNTIYF. The chain links TRBV7-2 to TRBJ1-3; no reliable D call. Germline-derived CDR1 and CDR2 are SGHTA and FQGNSA. The CDR3 is 13 residues long.